The 5 T cell receptor beta chains below were found in one sample sequenced in a study of blood T cell repertoires in COVID-19 (TCRdb year 2020). The library was built by means of the immunoSEQ multiplex PCR assay. Here the immuneACCESS table is served through TCRdb, limited to in-frame sequences with V and J called. Missing clones are a known gap in these copies; in checked studies unresolved V genes cover under half, and the rest lacks a known reason. The sample has 200,000 to 250,000 clones on record, about 87% of them singletons. The ten largest make up approximately 3.5% of the sample. Material: PBMCs or T cells enriched from blood (not recorded which). The receptors stem from a woman in her twenties or thirties who had been exposed to COVID-19.

The CDR3: CASRLTDEAFF. CDR3 sequence (DNA): TGTGCCAGTAGACTTACAGATGAAGCTTTCTTT. This chain uses TRBV19 with TRBJ1-1; D is uncertain. V gave up 6 bases and J gave up 7 bases, with 9 bases separating them. The length of the CDR3 is 11 residues. Germline lookup yields CDR1 LNHDA and CDR2 SQIVND (reference sequence).

The chain employs TRBV9 and TRBJ2-7; 8 positions agree with TRBD1. CDR1 SGDLS and CDR2 YYNGEE come from the germline V gene. The CDR3 covers 14 residues. After removal of 0 bases from V and 6 bases from J, the junction contained 5 bases not matched to a gene. The CDR3, as DNA: TGTGCCAGCAGCGTAGATGGACAGGGACGCGAGCAGTACTTC. It specifies CASSVDGQGREQYF.

This rearrangement joins TRBV7-3 to TRBJ1-1; D might be TRBD1 (6 bases). Germline V gene lookup returns CDR1 SGHTA and CDR2 FQGTGA. Trimming removed 1 base at V and 4 bases at J, with 7 bases between. The CDR3 consists of 13 residues. The CDR3 loop reads CASSLKGGTEAFF. CDR3 bases: TGTGCCAGCAGCTTAAAAGGGGGCACTGAAGCTTTCTTT.

The chain employs TRBV7-8 and TRBJ2-7; 7 nucleotides agree with TRBD1. This CDR3 contains 12 residues. Germline V lookup: CDR1 SGHVS, CDR2 FQNEAQ. Trimming took 5 bases from V and 7 from J; bases not matched to a gene: 5. CDR3 DNA: TGTGCCAGCAGCCTGGACAGGACGGAGCAGTACTTC. Translated, it gives CASSLDRTEQYF.

This rearrangement joins TRBV7-9 to TRBJ1-6, with D perhaps matching TRBD1 (5 bases). CDR1 is SEHNR, CDR2 FQNEAQ, per germline (reference sequence). This CDR3 contains 14 residues. Deletions cut 3 bases from V and 9 bases from J, with 12 bases between. CDR3 sequence: CASSFEWGGSPLHF. Here the CDR3 DNA reads TGTGCCAGCAGCTTTGAATGGGGGGGTTCACCCCTCCACTTT. The whole variable domain, remainder taken from reference TRBV7-9 and TRBJ1-6, is DTGVSQNPRHKITKRGQNVTFRCDPISEHNRLYWYRQTLGQGPEFLTYFQNEAQLEKSRLLSDRFSAERPKGSFSTLEIQRTEQGDSAMYLCASSFEWGGSPLHFGNGTRLTVT.